The 23 T cell receptor beta chains in this list originate from one sample, sequenced in a study of blood T cell repertoires in COVID-19. Libraries were prepared by immunoSEQ multiplex PCR; TCRdb keeps only in-frame clonotypes and omits some of them. This table holds around 310,000 clones, around 92% found once. Sequenced material: PBMCs or T cells enriched from blood (not recorded which). Source of these receptors: a woman aged 25 to 39 who had recovered from COVID-19.

The rearrangement joins TRBV4-2 to TRBJ2-2; TRBD2 is a possible D gene (6 bases). Trimming left V 2 bases short and J 6 bases short, with 16 bases between. This CDR3 comprises 16 residues. The germline CDR1 and CDR2 sequences are LGHNA and YNFKEQ. The CDR3 reads CASSQSVFWGAGELFF. CDR3 in DNA: TGTGCCAGCAGCCAAAGTGTATTTTGGGGGGCCGGGGAGCTGTTTTTT.

The CDR3 sequence: CASSPTGGANTGELFF. Written as DNA, the CDR3 is TGTGCCAGCAGCCCGACCGGCGGCGCGAACACCGGGGAGCTGTTTTTT. This chain joins TRBV7-9 and TRBJ2-2, with unresolved D. This CDR3 region has 16 residues. Per germline, CDR1 SEHNR and CDR2 FQNEAQ (reference sequence). V lost 5 bases, J lost 0 bases, and 13 bases lay in between.

The chain combines TRBV6-4 with TRBJ2-1; 11 bases align to TRBD2. The CDR3 spans 17 residues. V shed 4 bases, J shed 8 bases, and the junction held 13 bases outside the gene matches. Germline V lookup: CDR1 MRHNA, CDR2 SNTAGT. The CDR3 is CASSGRSLAGGRYEQFF. As DNA, the CDR3 is TGTGCCAGCAGTGGGAGATCGCTAGCGGGAGGTAGGTATGAGCAGTTCTTC.

The rearrangement uses TRBV28 and TRBJ1-4; no clear D. CDR3 size: 16 residues. CDR1 is MDHEN and CDR2 is SYDVKM in the germline V gene. The V and J ends lost 7 bases and 5 bases respectively, with 20 bases between them. The CDR3: CASTLTGRPKNEKLFF. CDR3 sequence (DNA): TGTGCCAGCACCCTGACGGGGAGGCCCAAAAATGAAAAACTGTTTTTT.

The V call is TRBV6-5, the J call TRBJ1-6, with D tentatively TRBD1 (6 bases). Germline values: CDR1 MNHEY, CDR2 SVGAGI. V shed 10 bases and J shed 5 bases, with 12 bases lying between them. CDR3 size: 13 residues. In DNA, the CDR3 is TGTGCCACCACGGGGACAAATAATTCACCCCTCCACTTT. Residues: CATTGTNNSPLHF.

The chain links TRBV11-2 to TRBJ2-7, with TRBD2 identical over 12 bases. The CDR3 spans 19 residues. J gave up 6 bases and V 0 bases, and 15 bases lay outside the gene matches. CDR1 SGHAT and CDR2 FQNNGV come from the germline V gene. CDR3 sequence (DNA): TGTGCCAGCAGCTTAGACGGACTAGCGGGGATTGGATCCGTACGCGAGCAGTACTTC. It encodes CASSLDGLAGIGSVREQYF.

The chain couples TRBV30 to TRBJ1-4; D is ambiguous. Germline-derived CDR1 and CDR2 are GTSNPN and SVGIG (reference sequence). V lost 0 bases and J 7 bases, leaving 15 bases between the germline ends. The length of the CDR3 is 15 residues. The CDR3 sequence is CAWSVQAQEGEKLFF. In DNA, the CDR3 is TGTGCCTGGAGTGTCCAGGCCCAGGAAGGTGAAAAACTGTTTTTT.

This clone was found once. The chain has TRBV7-2 and TRBJ2-7, with 8 bases fitting TRBD2. Trimming at V came to 1 base and at J to 2 bases, leaving 7 bases not matched to a gene. Germline CDR1 and CDR2: SGHTA and FQGNSA. CDR3 length: 16 residues. The CDR3 sequence: CASSLVSGAAPYEQYF. CDR3 nucleotide sequence: TGTGCCAGCAGCTTAGTTAGCGGGGCGGCCCCCTACGAGCAGTACTTC.

The chain has TRBV5-1 and TRBJ1-2; 8 bases are shared with TRBD1. This CDR3 is built from 14 residues. Germline assignment: CDR1 SGHRS and CDR2 YFSETQ. J lost 4 bases, V lost 3 bases, and 5 bases had no gene match. CDR3 in DNA: TGCGCCAGCAGCTATGGACAGGGTGCCTATGGCTACACCTTC. It yields the protein CASSYGQGAYGYTF.

This clone was seen a few times. V gene TRBV19 combines with J gene TRBJ1-4; TRBD1 matches 7 bases. The CDR3 consists of 16 residues. V was clipped by 6 bases and J by 4 bases; unmatched bases: 11. CDR1 and CDR2 from the germline V gene are LNHDA and SQIVND (reference sequence). CDR3 DNA sequence: TGTGCCAGTAGAGACCACCGACAGGGCTTTAATGAAAAACTGTTTTTT. It yields the protein CASRDHRQGFNEKLFF.

J is TRBJ2-2 and V is TRBV4-1; D remains ambiguous. The CDR3 extends over 14 amino acids. V was cut by 4 bases and J by 3 bases, with 9 bases left in between. Germline values: CDR1 MGHRA, CDR2 YSYEKL. DNA for the CDR3: TGCGCCAGCAGCCTAAGCGTGGACACCGGGGAGCTGTTTTTT. Protein sequence: CASSLSVDTGELFF.

The count of this clone is one. The chain uses TRBV30 and TRBJ1-1; tentative D call: TRBD1 (5 bases). CDR1 is GTSNPN and CDR2 is SVGIG in the germline V gene (reference sequence). CDR3 length: 14 amino acids. Between the trimmed V and J ends, which lost 0 bases and 3 bases, there was a span of 11 bases. The DNA of the CDR3 is TGTGCCTGGAGTGTCTCACGGGGGTACACTGAAGCTTTCTTT. The encoded protein is CAWSVSRGYTEAFF.

The chain links TRBV28 to TRBJ1-1, with no clear D. V was pared by 6 bases and J by 5 bases, with 13 bases between. Per germline, CDR1 MDHEN and CDR2 SYDVKM. This CDR3 is built from 13 residues. CDR3 sequence reads: CASRWTGGTEAFF. CDR3 coding DNA: TGTGCCAGCAGATGGACTGGAGGGACTGAAGCTTTCTTT.

V is TRBV28 and J is TRBJ1-1; D is uncertain. The CDR3 has 15 amino acids. Trimming took 6 bases from V and 0 from J, leaving 14 bases between them. Germline CDR1 reads MDHEN; CDR2 reads SYDVKM. CDR3 sequence reads: CASSTWRGLNTEAFF. The DNA for the CDR3 is TGTGCCAGCAGCACTTGGCGCGGGTTGAACACTGAAGCTTTCTTT. Full variable domain (missing parts from reference TRBV28 and TRBJ1-1): DVKVTQSSRYLVKRTGEKVFLECVQDMDHENMFWYRQDPGLGLRLIYFSYDVKMKEKGDIPEGYSVSREKKERFSLILESASTNQTSMYLCASSTWRGLNTEAFFGQGTRLTVV.

This chain joins TRBV9 and TRBJ1-2; no clear D gene. Germline-derived CDR1 and CDR2 are SGDLS and YYNGEE. V lost 3 bases, J lost 7 bases, and 10 bases lay in between. The CDR3 runs to 12 residues. The CDR3 reads CASSATGSGYTF. In nucleotides, the CDR3 is TGTGCCAGCAGCGCCACGGGGTCTGGCTACACCTTC.

This chain joins TRBV29-1 and TRBJ2-7; D perhaps matches TRBD2 (7 bases). The V and J ends lost 7 bases and 5 bases respectively, with 15 bases between them. This CDR3 contains 12 residues. Germline V gene sequence: CDR1 SQVTM, CDR2 ANQGSEA. CDR3 sequence (DNA): TGCAGCGGGGGGGGCGCGATGGACGAGCAGTACTTC. This sequence encodes CSGGGAMDEQYF.

The gene calls are TRBV10-1 and TRBJ2-7; D is possibly TRBD2 (5 bases). This CDR3 is built from 15 residues. Germline V gene data show CDR1 as WNHNN and CDR2 as SYGVQD (reference sequence). Trimming took off 1 base at V and 1 base at J, with 11 bases between the two ends. In DNA, the CDR3 is TGCGCCAGCAGTGAGTTCGGGGATCTGTCCTACGAGCAGTACTTC. It translates to CASSEFGDLSYEQYF.

The rearrangement joins TRBV18 to TRBJ2-5; the D gene is possibly TRBD1 (6 bases). Germline loops: CDR1 KGHSH, CDR2 LQKENI. Trimming took off 5 bases at V and 2 bases at J, with 12 bases between the two ends. The CDR3 loop spans 14 amino acids. CDR3 bases: TGTGCCAGCTCATCGGGACACAAACAAGAGACCCAGTACTTC. Residues: CASSSGHKQETQYF.

The V call is TRBV6-4, the J call TRBJ2-4, with D maybe TRBD2 (5 bases). The CDR3 loop spans 15 amino acids. Per the germline V gene, CDR1 is MRHNA and CDR2 is SNTAGT. Trimming cost V 6 bases and J 3 bases, with 15 bases left between them. The CDR3 here is CASSPGSLGKNIQYF. The CDR3 DNA is TGTGCCAGCAGCCCGGGGAGCTTAGGCAAAAACATTCAGTACTTC.

The CDR3 is CASQSGVYNEQFF. The CDR3 DNA reads TGTGCCAGCCAAAGCGGGGTCTACAATGAGCAGTTCTTC. This chain connects TRBV3-1 (or the pseudogene TRBV3-2) to TRBJ2-1, with 7 bases lining up with TRBD2. Trimming removed 8 bases from V and 3 bases from J; junction bases left unmatched: 4. Germline lookup yields CDR1 LGHDT and CDR2 YNNKEL (reference sequence). CDR3 length equals 13 residues.

The chain is built from TRBV7-2 and TRBJ2-6; TRBD2 is a possible D gene (6 bases). The CDR3 has 17 residues. V was shortened by 4 bases and J by 4 bases, with 17 bases between the two germline ends. The germline gives CDR1 SGHTA, CDR2 FQGNSA. In DNA, the CDR3 is TGTGCCAGCAGCTATAGAGGACTGCTAGCGGGGGCCAACGTCCTGACTTTC. Translated, it gives CASSYRGLLAGANVLTF.

V and J are TRBV4-2 and TRBJ2-3; TRBD2 aligns across 11 bases. Germline V gives CDR1 LGHNA, CDR2 YNFKEQ. The CDR3 is 16 residues long. V was pared by 3 bases and J by 4 bases, with 6 bases of the junction left unmatched. CDR3 coding DNA: TGTGCCAGCAGCCACACTAGCGGGAGTCGGGCAGATACGCAGTATTTT. It yields the protein CASSHTSGSRADTQYF.

The gene calls are TRBV7-9 and TRBJ1-5; a possible D gene is TRBD1 (5 bases). Germline loops: CDR1 SEHNR, CDR2 FQNEAQ (reference sequence). V lost 5 bases, J lost 10 bases, and 15 bases lay in between. There are 13 residues in the CDR3. CDR3 residues: CASSPSQGGPQHF. DNA for the CDR3: TGTGCCAGCAGCCCAAGCCAGGGAGGTCCCCAGCATTTT.